Sequencing of this T cell receptor (beta chain) was carried out in a study of blood T cells in healthy people across ages. Isolation per sample recovered at least 6 million PBMCs. CDR1 and CDR2 from the germline V gene are LGHNA and YNFKEQ. Trimming left V 9 bases short and J 8 bases short, with 23 bases between. This CDR3 spans 14 amino acids. Regarding this clonotype: Its antigen is as yet unknown.

Combining a sample-barcoded 5' primer with a J-beta primer mix, a second PCR ran for roughly 6 to 12 cycles. Researchers report that a template-switch adaptor with 12 random nucleotides tagged each cDNA molecule. TCRdb reprocessed the 5' RACE reads via MiXCR and lists one record per CDR3 protein. The sample includes approximately 830,000 distinct CDR3 sequences, less than 80% of them seen just once. The study's findings and limits: TCR beta diversity tracked closely with naive T cell percentage. Long-lived donors had more naive CD4+ cells and higher diversity than aged donors.

This sequence joins TRBV4-2 and TRBJ2-7, with D perhaps matching TRBD2 (6 bases). The receptor was isolated from a man younger than 40 in good health. Specimen: blood. The CDR3 here is CASSSSELYNKQYF. For the CDR3, the DNA is TGTGCCAGTTCTTCTAGCGAATTATACAATAAGCAGTACTTC.